Presented here are 25 T cell receptor beta chains from one specimen sequenced in a study of cytomegalovirus exposure and HLA in healthy donors. In the PCR, 60 Vbeta and 13 Jbeta primers were used. Profiled with immunoSEQ multiplex PCR; TCRdb holds only in-frame clones, not every one. The sample consists of more than 85,000 clones, roughly 60% of them appearing once. What was sequenced was PBMCs. These receptors were obtained from a human donor in good health.

As concerns this clone: One end of the junction varies from germline; a read error may be responsible. The V gene is TRBV27, the J gene TRBJ2-7, with 7 positions matching TRBD1. Germline-derived CDR1 and CDR2 are MNHEY and SMNVEV (reference sequence). This CDR3 has 13 residues. This CDR3 is CASGTGTAYGQYF. The CDR3 coding sequence is TGTGCCAGCGGAACCGGGACAGCCTACGGGCAGTACTTC.

This rearrangement joins TRBV6-5 to TRBJ2-7, with TRBD2 as a possible D gene (5 bases). The CDR3 is 13 residues long. The V and J ends lost 0 bases and 4 bases respectively, with 7 bases between them. Germline assignment: CDR1 MNHEY and CDR2 SVGAGI. The CDR3 DNA reads as TGTGCCAGCAGTTACTCGACGGGGTACGAGCAGTACTTC. The encoded protein is CASSYSTGYEQYF.

The chain carries TRBV18 and TRBJ2-5; D unclear. Germline CDR1 and CDR2: KGHSH and LQKENI. There are 13 residues in the CDR3. V dropped 4 bases and J dropped 1 base, with 7 bases sitting between them. The CDR3: CASSRARQETQYF. CDR3 in DNA: TGTGCCAGCTCACGAGCCCGCCAAGAGACCCAGTACTTC.

The V gene is TRBV29-1, the J gene TRBJ2-5; D is possibly TRBD2 (5 bases). Germline-derived CDR1 and CDR2 are SQVTM and ANQGSEA. The CDR3 runs 12 residues. Trimming took off 5 bases at V and 4 bases at J, with 11 bases between the two ends. CDR3: CSVRTSGETQYF. CDR3 in DNA: TGCAGCGTTAGGACGAGCGGAGAGACCCAGTACTTC.

The chain links TRBV13 to TRBJ2-5, with D unresolved. Trimming took off 4 bases at V and 0 bases at J, with 21 bases between the two ends. The CDR3 length is 18 residues. CDR1 PRHDT and CDR2 FYEKMQ come from the germline V gene (reference sequence). The CDR3 bases are TGTGCCAGCAGCTCCAGCGACCCCATGACGAGACACCAAGAGACCCAGTACTTC. Its protein product is CASSSSDPMTRHQETQYF.

This clone was seen only once. V is TRBV4-1 and J is TRBJ2-7, with D possibly matching TRBD2 (5 bases). There are 15 residues in the CDR3. The germline CDR1 and CDR2 sequences are MGHRA and YSYEKL. Trimming took 1 base from V and 3 from J, leaving 13 bases between them. CDR3 in amino acids: CASSQVLALDYEQYF. The CDR3 region has the DNA TGCGCCAGCAGCCAAGTCCTAGCACTAGACTACGAGCAGTACTTC.

The genes are TRBV14 and TRBJ1-2; D is possibly TRBD1 (5 bases). V was trimmed by 0 bases and J by 3 bases, leaving 17 bases between them. Germline V gene data show CDR1 as SGHDN and CDR2 as FVKESK. This CDR3 region has 17 residues. CDR3 DNA: TGTGCCAGCAGCCAAGATCTAGGGGCAACCTCTCACTATGGCTACACCTTC. This sequence encodes CASSQDLGATSHYGYTF.

CDR3 DNA: TGTGCCAGCAGTCTGAACGGTCTCGAGCAGTACTTC. Translated: CASSLNGLEQYF. The rearrangement joins TRBV28 to TRBJ2-7; D gene ambiguous. V gave up 5 bases and J gave up 6 bases, with 11 bases separating them. This CDR3 has 12 residues. Germline-derived CDR1 and CDR2 are MDHEN and SYDVKM.

This clone was counted between two and nine times. V and J are TRBV15 and TRBJ1-5, with D tentatively TRBD1 (6 bases). The V end lost 0 bases, the J end lost 6 bases, and 12 bases lay between the germline ends. Germline V lookup: CDR1 LNHNV, CDR2 YYDKDF (reference sequence). The CDR3 is 15 amino acids. The CDR3 DNA reads TGTGCCACCAGCAGAGATACAGGGAGCGGTCAGCCCCAGCATTTT. Protein sequence: CATSRDTGSGQPQHF.

This chain connects TRBV10-3 to TRBJ2-1, with 10 bases identical to TRBD2. The V gene's germline CDR1 is ENHRY and CDR2 SYGVKD. The CDR3 has 15 residues. Trimming at V came to 6 bases and at J to 7 bases, leaving 9 bases not matched to a gene. This CDR3 reads CAISLLAGERNEQFF. The CDR3 nucleotides read TGTGCCATCAGCCTGCTAGCGGGAGAGAGGAATGAGCAGTTCTTC.

J is TRBJ1-1 and V is TRBV6-5, with 8 bases identical to TRBD1. This CDR3 spans 13 amino acids. V lost 8 bases, J lost 1 base, and 3 bases stayed unmatched. Germline CDR1 and CDR2: MNHEY and SVGAGI. CDR3 in DNA: TGTGCCAGCGCGGACAGGGCGAACACTGAAGCTTTCTTT. This sequence encodes CASADRANTEAFF.

The chain is built from TRBV30 and TRBJ2-5; 8 nucleotides match TRBD2. The CDR3 covers 15 residues. V dropped 2 bases and J dropped 4; count of bases not matched to a gene: 9. CDR1 and CDR2 (germline): GTSNPN, SVGIG (reference sequence). The CDR3 nucleotides read TGTGCCTGGAGTAGGGCCAGCGGGAGTAGAGAGACCCAGTACTTC. It translates to CAWSRASGSRETQYF.

In its sample, this clone was seen once. CDR3 residues: CASSSRDRGLYEQYF. The CDR3 DNA follows: TGTGCCAGCAGTTCCCGGGACAGGGGGCTATATGAGCAGTACTTC. The genes are TRBV28 and TRBJ2-7, with 12 bases that match TRBD1. Germline V lookup: CDR1 MDHEN, CDR2 SYDVKM. The CDR3 has 15 amino acids. The J segment lost 7 bases and the V segment lost 4 bases, leaving 8 bases of the junction unmatched. The entire variable domain, with the rest obtained from reference TRBV28 and TRBJ2-7, is as follows: DVKVTQSSRYLVKRTGEKVFLECVQDMDHENMFWYRQDPGLGLRLIYFSYDVKMKEKGDIPEGYSVSREKKERFSLILESASTNQTSMYLCASSSRDRGLYEQYFGPGTRLTVT.

The rearrangement uses TRBV10-3 and TRBJ2-7, with 7 nucleotides matching TRBD2. In germline, CDR1 is ENHRY, CDR2 SYGVKD. The CDR3 extends over 12 amino acids. V shed 8 bases, J shed 2 bases, and the junction held 3 bases outside the gene matches. The CDR3 protein is CAISAGAYEQYF. CDR3 bases: TGTGCCATCTCGGCGGGGGCCTACGAGCAGTACTTC.

The V and J genes are TRBV19 and TRBJ1-5; weak D call: TRBD1 (5 bases). The germline V gene encodes CDR1 LNHDA and CDR2 SQIVND (reference sequence). The CDR3 runs to 15 residues. V lost 8 bases and J 0 bases, leaving 14 bases between the germline ends. The CDR3 is CASLEGRYSNQPQHF. CDR3 bases: TGTGCCAGTTTAGAGGGGAGGTATAGCAATCAGCCCCAGCATTTT.

The CDR3 spells CASSFRASGRIHEQFF. The CDR3 nucleotides read TGTGCCAGCAGCTTCAGGGCTAGCGGGAGGATCCATGAGCAGTTCTTC. This rearrangement joins TRBV7-9 to TRBJ2-1; 11 nucleotides align to TRBD2. With V trimmed by 3 bases and J by 8 bases, 9 bases remained unmatched. CDR3 length: 16 amino acids. CDR1 SEHNR and CDR2 FQNEAQ come from the germline V gene (reference sequence). Full variable domain (remainder filled in from reference TRBV7-9 and TRBJ2-1): DTGVSQNPRHKITKRGQNVTFRCDPISEHNRLYWYRQTLGQGPEFLTYFQNEAQLEKSRLLSDRFSAERPKGSFSTLEIQRTEQGDSAMYLCASSFRASGRIHEQFFGPGTRLTVL.

This clone has only a few counts. CDR3 amino acids: CSVVSGSETQYF. The CDR3 nucleotides read TGCAGCGTTGTAAGCGGGTCGGAGACCCAGTACTTC. J is TRBJ2-5 and V is TRBV29-1; tentatively, D is TRBD2 (6 bases). The CDR3 is 12 residues long. Trimming pared 4 bases from V and 5 bases from J, leaving 11 bases between. Per the germline V gene, CDR1 is SQVTM and CDR2 is ANQGSEA. The variable domain in full, completed from reference TRBV29-1 and TRBJ2-5, reads SAVISQKPSRDICQRGTSLTIQCQVDSQVTMMFWYRQQPGQSLTLIATANQGSEATYESGFVIDKFPISRPNLTFSTLTVSNMSPEDSSIYLCSVVSGSETQYFGPGTRLLVL.

A remark on this clone: Additional DNA sequences in this sample encode the identical CDR3. The chain joins TRBV6-6 to TRBJ1-2, with TRBD1 matching 7 bases. The V gene's germline CDR1 is MNHNY and CDR2 SVGAGI (reference sequence). Trimming removed 0 bases from V and 2 bases from J; junction bases left unmatched: 0. The CDR3 contains 14 residues. The CDR3, as DNA: TGTGCCAGCAGTTACTCGACAGGGAACTATGGCTACACCTTC. Translating gives CASSYSTGNYGYTF.

J is TRBJ2-7 and V is TRBV6-5, with 9 nucleotides matching TRBD2. This CDR3 has 13 residues. CDR1 and CDR2 (germline): MNHEY, SVGAGI. The trim removed 6 bases at V and 2 bases at J, leaving 2 bases unmatched. The CDR3 region has the DNA TGTGCCAGCAGACTAGCGGGCCCCTACGAGCAGTACTTC. Translated: CASRLAGPYEQYF.

The chain is built from TRBV6-1 and TRBJ2-3, with TRBD2 matching over 9 bases. CDR1 is MNHNS, CDR2 SASEGT, per germline. The CDR3 has 16 residues. After removal of 4 bases from V and 2 bases from J, the junction contained 7 bases not matched to a gene. The DNA for the CDR3 is TGTGCCAGCAGTGTACAGACTAGCGGCCCCACAGATACGCAGTATTTT. Amino acids: CASSVQTSGPTDTQYF.

This sequence joins TRBV19 and TRBJ1-5; unclear D gene. Germline V gives CDR1 LNHDA, CDR2 SQIVND (reference sequence). Trimming left V 4 bases short and J 1 base short, with 11 bases between. The CDR3 contains 15 residues. The DNA of the CDR3 is TGTGCCAGTAGTACTTATGGGGAGAGCAATCAGCCCCAGCATTTT. This sequence encodes CASSTYGESNQPQHF.

The V call is TRBV27, the J call TRBJ1-1; D unclear. Germline V gene sequence: CDR1 MNHEY, CDR2 SMNVEV (reference sequence). The CDR3 has 12 residues. V was trimmed by 3 bases and J by 1 base, leaving 3 bases between them. This chain's CDR3 is CASSFRNTEAFF. The CDR3 DNA follows: TGTGCCAGCAGTTTCCGGAACACTGAAGCTTTCTTT.

This clone was seen a few times. The V call is TRBV6-5, the J call TRBJ2-7, with 12 bases identical to TRBD1. V trimming: 2 bases; J trimming: 2 bases; junction bases outside the gene matches: 1. The CDR3 covers 15 residues. In germline, CDR1 is MNHEY, CDR2 SVGAGI. This CDR3 reads CASSYGTGGTYEQYF. CDR3 bases: TGTGCCAGCAGTTACGGGACAGGGGGCACCTACGAGCAGTACTTC.

This clone has only a few counts. The rearrangement uses TRBV5-6 and TRBJ1-2; 8 nucleotides align to TRBD1. The trim removed 1 base at V and 1 base at J, leaving 3 bases unmatched. Looked up from germline, CDR1 is SGHDT and CDR2 is YYEEEE. The length of the CDR3 is 15 residues. The CDR3, as DNA: TGTGCCAGCAGCTTGCAGGGGGCGGATAACTATGGCTACACCTTC. Translation: CASSLQGADNYGYTF. Using reference TRBV5-6 and TRBJ1-2 for the parts outside the CDR3, the full variable domain is DAGVTQSPTHLIKTRGQQVTLRCSPKSGHDTVSWYQQALGQGPQFIFQYYEEEERQRGNFPDRFSGHQFPNYSSELNVNALLLGDSALYLCASSLQGADNYGYTFGSGTRLTVV.

This clone was picked up a small number of times. The gene calls are TRBV1 and TRBJ1-6. TRBV1 constitutes a pseudogene. CDR3 size: 16 residues. The CDR3 sequence: CTSSYRQVRGDSPLHF. In DNA form, the CDR3 reads TGCACCAGCAGCTATAGACAGGTTCGGGGGGATTCACCCCTCCACTTT.